The present entry profiles one T cell receptor (beta chain) with its context. Its antigen remains unidentified. The data were obtained in a study of blood T cells in healthy people across ages. Primers used in a second PCR of roughly 6 to 11 cycles were a sample-barcoded 5' primer and a J-beta primer mix. MiXCR, applied by TCRdb to the 5' RACE reads, yields one record per CDR3 protein. The table lists around 1,000,000 distinct CDR3 sequences, less than 25% of them singletons. General study results and limits: Naive T cell percentage showed a strong correlation with TCR beta diversity.

Trimming pared 9 bases from V and 4 bases from J, leaving 15 bases between. Germline CDR1 and CDR2: KGHSH and LQKENI. The CDR3 runs 13 residues. The data were also submitted as part of a second study, on T cells of mothers and their children. That work states: Mothers yielded over 8 million CDR3 reads, children some 3 million each.

This sequence was found in a girl aged 2-15 years in good health. The chain has TRBV18 and TRBJ1-1, with a possible D match to TRBD1 (5 bases). Sample: blood. The CDR3 spells CASQGEVGTEAFF. Here the CDR3 DNA reads TGTGCCAGTCAGGGTGAGGTGGGCACTGAAGCTTTCTTT.